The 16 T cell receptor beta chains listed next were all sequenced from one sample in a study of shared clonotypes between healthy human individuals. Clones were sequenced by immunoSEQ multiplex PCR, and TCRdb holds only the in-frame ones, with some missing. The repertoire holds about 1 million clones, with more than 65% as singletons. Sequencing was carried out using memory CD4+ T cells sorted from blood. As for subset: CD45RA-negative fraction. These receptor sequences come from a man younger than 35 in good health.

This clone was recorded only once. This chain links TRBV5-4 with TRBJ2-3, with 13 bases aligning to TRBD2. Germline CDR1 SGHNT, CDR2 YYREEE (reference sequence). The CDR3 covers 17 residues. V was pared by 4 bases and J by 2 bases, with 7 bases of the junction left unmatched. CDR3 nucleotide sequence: TGTGCCAGCAGCCCCCGACTAGCGGGAGGCCTCACAGATACGCAGTATTTT. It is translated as CASSPRLAGGLTDTQYF.

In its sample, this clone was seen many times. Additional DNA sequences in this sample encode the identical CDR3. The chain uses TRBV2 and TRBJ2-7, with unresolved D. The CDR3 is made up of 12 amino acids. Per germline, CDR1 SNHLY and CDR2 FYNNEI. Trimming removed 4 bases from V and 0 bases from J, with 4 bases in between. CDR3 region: CASSGDSYEQYF. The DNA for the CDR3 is TGTGCCAGCAGTGGCGACTCCTACGAGCAGTACTTC. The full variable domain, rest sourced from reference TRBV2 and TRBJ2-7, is EPEVTQTPSHQVTQMGQEVILRCVPISNHLYFYWYRQILGQKVEFLVSFYNNEISEKSEIFDDQFSVERPDGSNFTLKIRSTKLEDSAMYFCASSGDSYEQYFGPGTRLTVT.

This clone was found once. CDR3 coding DNA: TGTGCCAGCAGAACTAGCGGGGGGGGTACCCGGGATGAGCAGTTCTTC. Protein sequence: CASRTSGGGTRDEQFF. The J gene is TRBJ2-1, the V gene TRBV28, with TRBD2 matching 13 bases. The CDR3 covers 16 residues. Germline V gives CDR1 MDHEN, CDR2 SYDVKM. The V segment lost 6 bases and the J segment 8 bases; nucleotides outside the gene matches: 10.

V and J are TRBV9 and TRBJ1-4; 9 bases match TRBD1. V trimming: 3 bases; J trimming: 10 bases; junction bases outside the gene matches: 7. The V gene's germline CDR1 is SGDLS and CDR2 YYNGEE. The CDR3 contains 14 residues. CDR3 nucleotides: TGTGCCAGCAGCGGCCGGGACAGGGCGGTAAAACTGTTTTTT. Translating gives CASSGRDRAVKLFF. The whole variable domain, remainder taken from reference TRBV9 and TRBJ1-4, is DSGVTQTPKHLITATGQRVTLRCSPRSGDLSVYWYQQSLDQGLQFLIQYYNGEERAKGNILERFSAQQFPDLHSELNLSSLELGDSALYFCASSGRDRAVKLFFGSGTQLSVL.

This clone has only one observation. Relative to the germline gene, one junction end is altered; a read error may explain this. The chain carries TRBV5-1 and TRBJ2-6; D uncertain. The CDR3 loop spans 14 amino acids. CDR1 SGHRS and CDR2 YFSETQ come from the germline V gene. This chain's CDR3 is CAGSLSSGANVLTF. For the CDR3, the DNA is TGCGCCGGCAGCTTGAGCTCTGGGGCCAACGTCCTGACTTTC.

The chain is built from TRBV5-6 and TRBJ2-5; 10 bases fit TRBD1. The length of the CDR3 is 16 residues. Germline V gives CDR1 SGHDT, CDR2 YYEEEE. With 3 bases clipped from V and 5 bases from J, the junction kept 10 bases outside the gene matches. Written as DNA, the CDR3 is TGTGCCAGCAGCTCCCGGTCGACAGGGGGCAAGGAGACCCAGTACTTC. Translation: CASSSRSTGGKETQYF.

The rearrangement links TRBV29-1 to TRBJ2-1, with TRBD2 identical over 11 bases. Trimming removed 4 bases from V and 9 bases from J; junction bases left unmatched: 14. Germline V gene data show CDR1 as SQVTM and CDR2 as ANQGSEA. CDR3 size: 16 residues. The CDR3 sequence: CSVGPTSGRIVGEQFF. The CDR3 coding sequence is TGCAGCGTTGGCCCAACTAGCGGGAGAATTGTCGGTGAGCAGTTCTTC.

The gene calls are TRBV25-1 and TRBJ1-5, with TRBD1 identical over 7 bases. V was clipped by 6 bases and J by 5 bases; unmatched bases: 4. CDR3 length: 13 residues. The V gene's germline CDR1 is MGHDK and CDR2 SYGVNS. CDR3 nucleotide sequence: TGTGCCAGCAGCGGACAGGCTTATCAGCCCCAGCATTTT. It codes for CASSGQAYQPQHF. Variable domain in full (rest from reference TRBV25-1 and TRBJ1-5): EADIYQTPRYLVIGTGKKITLECSQTMGHDKMYWYQQDPGMELHLIHYSYGVNSTEKGDLSSESTVSRIRTEHFPLTLESARPSHTSQYLCASSGQAYQPQHFGDGTRLSIL.

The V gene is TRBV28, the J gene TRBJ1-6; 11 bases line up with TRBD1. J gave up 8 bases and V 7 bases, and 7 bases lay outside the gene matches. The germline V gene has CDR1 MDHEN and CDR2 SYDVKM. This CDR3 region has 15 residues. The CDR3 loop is CASTPGTGGYSPLHF. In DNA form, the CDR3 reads TGTGCCAGCACCCCCGGGACAGGGGGTTATTCACCCCTCCACTTT.

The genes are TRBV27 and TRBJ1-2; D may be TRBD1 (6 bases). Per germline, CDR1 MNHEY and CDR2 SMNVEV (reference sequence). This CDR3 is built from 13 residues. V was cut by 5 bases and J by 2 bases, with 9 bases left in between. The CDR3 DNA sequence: TGTGCCAGCAGTCACGGGACAAACTATGGCTACACCTTC. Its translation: CASSHGTNYGYTF.

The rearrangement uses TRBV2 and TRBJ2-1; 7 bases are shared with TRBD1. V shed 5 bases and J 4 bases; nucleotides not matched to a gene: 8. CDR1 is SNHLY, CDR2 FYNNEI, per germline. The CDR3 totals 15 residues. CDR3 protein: CASSPGTEYYNEQFF. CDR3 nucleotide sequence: TGTGCCAGCAGTCCTGGGACAGAGTATTACAATGAGCAGTTCTTC.

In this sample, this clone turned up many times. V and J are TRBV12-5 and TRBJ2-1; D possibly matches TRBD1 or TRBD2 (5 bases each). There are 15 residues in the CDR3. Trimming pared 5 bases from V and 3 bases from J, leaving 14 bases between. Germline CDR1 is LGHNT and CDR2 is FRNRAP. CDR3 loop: CASGEGQVDYNEQFF. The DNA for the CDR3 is TGTGCTAGTGGTGAGGGGCAGGTGGACTACAATGAGCAGTTCTTC. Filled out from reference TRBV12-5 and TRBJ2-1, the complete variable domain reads DARVTQTPRHKVTEMGQEVTMRCQPILGHNTVFWYRQTMMQGLELLAYFRNRAPLDDSGMPKDRFSAEMPDATLATLKIQPSEPRDSAVYFCASGEGQVDYNEQFFGPGTRLTVL.

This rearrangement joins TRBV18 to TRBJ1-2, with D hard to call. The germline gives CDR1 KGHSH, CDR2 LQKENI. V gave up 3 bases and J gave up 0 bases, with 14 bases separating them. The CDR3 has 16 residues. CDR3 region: CASSPPFVGTNYGYTF. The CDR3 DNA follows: TGTGCCAGCTCACCCCCTTTTGTGGGGACTAACTATGGCTACACCTTC.

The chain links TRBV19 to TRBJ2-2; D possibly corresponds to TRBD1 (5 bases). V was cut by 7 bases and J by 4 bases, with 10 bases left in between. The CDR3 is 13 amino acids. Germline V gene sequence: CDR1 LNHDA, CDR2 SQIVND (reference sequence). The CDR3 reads CASNPGITGELFF. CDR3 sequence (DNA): TGTGCCAGTAATCCAGGGATCACCGGGGAGCTGTTTTTT.

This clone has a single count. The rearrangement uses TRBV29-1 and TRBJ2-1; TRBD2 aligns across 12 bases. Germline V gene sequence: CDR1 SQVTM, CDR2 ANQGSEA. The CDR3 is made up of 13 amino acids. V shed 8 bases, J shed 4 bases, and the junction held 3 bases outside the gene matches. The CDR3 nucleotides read TGCAGCCACGGACTAGCGGGGTACAATGAGCAGTTCTTC. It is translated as CSHGLAGYNEQFF.

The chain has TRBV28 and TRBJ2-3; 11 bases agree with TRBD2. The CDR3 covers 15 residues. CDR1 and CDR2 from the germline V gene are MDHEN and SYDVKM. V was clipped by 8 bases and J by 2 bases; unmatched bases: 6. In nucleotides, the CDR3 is TGTGCCAGCGCTAGCGGGGGGCGCTCCACAGATACGCAGTATTTT. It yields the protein CASASGGRSTDTQYF.